Listed below are T cell receptor beta chains from one sample, sequenced in a study of identical twins. TCRdb reprocessed the 5' RACE reads via MiXCR and lists one record per CDR3 protein. The table includes 500,000 to 600,000 distinct CDR3 sequences, roughly a fifth detected once. The same specimen was also included in a second study, on T cells expressing NK-cell markers.

The sequenced material came from CD4+ T cells sorted from blood. The receptor source for this set is a woman between 18 and 29 years old in good health. Each CDR3 is given without its conserved first and last residue. Each record gives: V gene, J gene, CDR3 protein.

v_call: TRBV12-3/TRBV12-4
j_call: TRBJ2-2
cdr3_aa: ASSSWMTGELF

v_call: TRBV4-3
j_call: TRBJ1-3
cdr3_aa: ASSQDSRNTIY

v_call: TRBV7-9
j_call: TRBJ2-1
cdr3_aa: ASSPFGPSSYNEQF

v_call: TRBV20-1
j_call: TRBJ2-5
cdr3_aa: SARDPTSGGRQETQY

v_call: TRBV7-9
j_call: TRBJ2-1
cdr3_aa: ASRRLAGTYNEQF

v_call: TRBV5-1
j_call: TRBJ2-5
cdr3_aa: ASSGAGRQETQY

v_call: TRBV7-9
j_call: TRBJ1-1
cdr3_aa: ASSPHLGQAEAF

v_call: TRBV18
j_call: TRBJ2-7
cdr3_aa: ASSVRISGLAGDEQY

v_call: TRBV5-1
j_call: TRBJ2-1
cdr3_aa: ASSLREHSYNEQF

v_call: TRBV10-3
j_call: TRBJ2-5
cdr3_aa: AIRNGTGGETQY

v_call: TRBV16
j_call: TRBJ1-1
cdr3_aa: ASSQGVNTEAF

v_call: TRBV5-4
j_call: TRBJ2-2
cdr3_aa: ASSLPQRGTGELF

v_call: TRBV29-1
j_call: TRBJ2-7
cdr3_aa: SAGLAGNYYEQY

v_call: TRBV6-5
j_call: TRBJ1-2
cdr3_aa: ASSSGHRVGYGYT

v_call: TRBV20-1
j_call: TRBJ2-7
cdr3_aa: SATHHRGREQY

v_call: TRBV20-1
j_call: TRBJ2-1
cdr3_aa: SARGRLAGHNEQF

v_call: TRBV6-1
j_call: TRBJ2-1
cdr3_aa: ASSEELHNEQF

v_call: TRBV18
j_call: TRBJ2-7
cdr3_aa: ASSPQELNEQY

v_call: TRBV29-1
j_call: TRBJ1-1
cdr3_aa: SVRTDVTEAF

v_call: TRBV7-2
j_call: TRBJ2-3
cdr3_aa: ASTSGVITDTQY

v_call: TRBV12-3/TRBV12-4
j_call: TRBJ2-7
cdr3_aa: ASSARQGKQY

v_call: TRBV20-1
j_call: TRBJ2-1
cdr3_aa: SAQRASIYNEQF

v_call: TRBV6-2/TRBV6-3
j_call: TRBJ2-1
cdr3_aa: ASSYSPARYRDNEQF

v_call: TRBV15
j_call: TRBJ1-1
cdr3_aa: ATSRGPLEVEAF